The next 23 T cell receptor beta chains were all read from a single sample in a study of shared clonotypes between healthy human individuals. The data were produced by immunoSEQ multiplex PCR, yet TCRdb's version contains in-frame clones alone and is incomplete. The sample has approximately 530,000 clones, about 96% seen once. Sequencing input: naive CD4+ T cells sorted from blood. Subset: CD45RA+ positively selected. These receptor sequences come from a woman aged 25 to 45 in good health.

This rearrangement joins TRBV2 to TRBJ1-5; 9 bases are a match to TRBD1. V lost 8 bases to trimming and J lost 5 bases; unmatched junction nucleotides: 13. In germline, CDR1 is SNHLY, CDR2 FYNNEI. The length of the CDR3 is 16 residues. The CDR3: CASREGVGQGYQPQHF. CDR3 bases: TGTGCCAGCCGGGAAGGGGTTGGACAGGGGTATCAGCCCCAGCATTTT.

The rearrangement joins TRBV5-1 to TRBJ2-3, with 12 positions matching TRBD2. The CDR3 sequence is 16 residues long. In germline, CDR1 is SGHRS, CDR2 YFSETQ. The V segment lost 0 bases and the J segment 5 bases; nucleotides outside the gene matches: 4. This chain's CDR3 is CASSLGLAGEIDTQYF. The CDR3 region has the DNA TGCGCCAGCAGCTTGGGACTAGCGGGAGAAATAGATACGCAGTATTTT.

The V call is TRBV30, the J call TRBJ2-5; 9 nucleotides align to TRBD1. Gene TRBJ2-7 matches the end of the DNA better, so the J call may be wrong. This CDR3 is built from 14 residues. The V gene's germline CDR1 is GTSNPN and CDR2 SVGIG (reference sequence). The CDR3 loop is CAWATGGASYEQYF. The DNA of the CDR3 is TGTGCCTGGGCTACAGGGGGCGCCTCCTACGAGCAGTACTTC.

V gene TRBV7-2 combines with J gene TRBJ2-2; 13 bases match TRBD2. The CDR3 length is 16 residues. Trimming cost V 3 bases and J 7 bases; bases outside gene matches: 5. Germline V gene lookup returns CDR1 SGHTA and CDR2 FQGNSA. CDR3 amino acids: CASSFGLAGVSGELFF. The CDR3 bases are TGTGCCAGCAGCTTCGGACTAGCGGGAGTCAGCGGGGAGCTGTTTTTT.

The CDR3 loop reads CASRLDGNYGYTF. CDR3 sequence (DNA): TGTGCCAGCAGGCTGGACGGGAACTATGGCTACACCTTC. This chain joins TRBV28 and TRBJ1-2; D remains unclear. Germline V gene sequence: CDR1 MDHEN, CDR2 SYDVKM. The CDR3 runs to 13 residues. Trimming took off 6 bases at V and 2 bases at J, with 10 bases between the two ends.

This clone occurred once. This sequence joins TRBV10-1 and TRBJ2-3; D unclear. The CDR3 has 13 amino acids. V lost 5 bases and J lost 0, with 6 bases in between. Germline V gene lookup returns CDR1 WNHNN and CDR2 SYGVQD (reference sequence). The CDR3 DNA sequence: TGCGCCAGCAGTCCTACTAGCACAGATACGCAGTATTTT. Translation gives CASSPTSTDTQYF.

The chain has TRBV4-1 and TRBJ1-1; no definite D call. V lost 0 bases and J lost 4, with 12 bases in between. The CDR3 contains 15 residues. CDR1 and CDR2 from the germline V gene are MGHRA and YSYEKL. The CDR3 protein is CASSQEAWESTEAFF. The CDR3 nucleotides are TGCGCCAGCAGCCAAGAAGCATGGGAAAGCACTGAAGCTTTCTTT.

The chain combines TRBV5-8 with TRBJ1-1, with D possibly TRBD1 on 5 matching bases. The CDR3 runs to 17 residues. CDR1 is SGHTS and CDR2 is YDEGEE in the germline V gene. The germline V and J ends were trimmed by 1 base and 3 bases, with 19 bases remaining between them. The CDR3 DNA reads TGTGCCAGCAGCTTGTATGGTAAGGGGCCAGTCGACACTGAAGCTTTCTTT. This codes for CASSLYGKGPVDTEAFF.

The chain links TRBV29-1 to TRBJ1-1, with 7 bases that match TRBD1. V dropped 8 bases and J dropped 2; count of bases not matched to a gene: 8. Per the germline V gene, CDR1 is SQVTM and CDR2 is ANQGSEA. The CDR3 is 13 residues long. CDR3 nucleotide sequence: TGCAGCACATTCAGGGGGGACAACACTGAAGCTTTCTTT. Residues: CSTFRGDNTEAFF.

V is TRBV27 and J is TRBJ1-2; TRBD1 aligns across 9 bases. This CDR3 region has 14 residues. The V gene's germline CDR1 is MNHEY and CDR2 SMNVEV (reference sequence). Unmatched junction bases numbered 10, after V lost 6 bases and J lost 8 bases. As DNA, the CDR3 is TGTGCCAGCAGCCTACAGGGGGCGAGAGGAGGCTACACCTTC. It translates to CASSLQGARGGYTF.

This clone turned up a few times. V usage is TRBV19 and J usage is TRBJ2-1, with a tentative D call TRBD2 (6 bases). This CDR3 comprises 13 residues. V gave up 4 bases and J gave up 4 bases, with 8 bases separating them. The germline gives CDR1 LNHDA, CDR2 SQIVND (reference sequence). The CDR3: CASSKREYNEQFF. DNA for the CDR3: TGTGCCAGTAGTAAACGGGAGTACAATGAGCAGTTCTTC.

This chain links TRBV7-9 with TRBJ2-1; TRBD2 agrees at 8 bases. There are 16 residues in the CDR3. The germline V gene has CDR1 SEHNR and CDR2 FQNEAQ (reference sequence). J lost 6 bases, V lost 3 bases, and 10 bases had no gene match. CDR3 DNA sequence: TGTGCCAGCAGCTTGGCCGGGACTAGTCGGCGCAATGAGCAGTTCTTC. Amino acid sequence: CASSLAGTSRRNEQFF.

The V call is TRBV29-1, the J call TRBJ2-7; D perhaps matches TRBD1 (6 bases). This CDR3 spans 15 amino acids. The germline CDR1 and CDR2 sequences are SQVTM and ANQGSEA. Trimming stripped 4 bases from V and 4 bases from J, with 20 bases between. For the CDR3, the DNA is TGCAGCGTTGGTGGTGCTGAGGGACACAGTTACGAGCAGTACTTC. Its protein product is CSVGGAEGHSYEQYF.

The chain couples TRBV6-6 to TRBJ1-5; tentative D call: TRBD1 (5 bases). The length of the CDR3 is 15 residues. The germline V and J ends were trimmed by 0 bases and 2 bases, with 8 bases remaining between them. Germline V gene sequence: CDR1 MNHNY, CDR2 SVGAGI (reference sequence). CDR3 amino acids: CASSYSGGGNQPQHF. CDR3 in DNA: TGTGCCAGCAGTTACTCCGGGGGTGGCAATCAGCCCCAGCATTTT.

J is TRBJ1-4 and V is TRBV27, with 9 bases aligning to TRBD1. J was trimmed by 2 bases and V by 7 bases; bases with no gene match: 8. CDR1 is MNHEY, CDR2 SMNVEV, per germline (reference sequence). The CDR3 loop spans 16 amino acids. CDR3 sequence reads: CASTMDRGVTNEKLFF. The CDR3 coding sequence is TGTGCCAGCACCATGGACAGGGGTGTGACTAATGAAAAACTGTTTTTT.

The rearrangement uses TRBV21-1 and TRBJ2-7; the table gives TRBD2 as D, unverified against the DNA. TRBV21-1 constitutes a pseudogene. This CDR3 comprises 12 residues. CDR3 sequence: CASSRWSYEQYF. CDR3 DNA: TGTGCCAGCTCTCGGTGGAGCTACGAGCAGTACTTC.

The chain uses TRBV5-1 and TRBJ2-4, with D possibly called TRBD1 or TRBD2 (6 bases each). The germline gives CDR1 SGHRS, CDR2 YFSETQ. Trimming pared 1 base from V and 7 bases from J, leaving 15 bases between. The CDR3 runs to 15 residues. This chain's CDR3 is CASSLSGESGNIQYF. The CDR3 DNA reads as TGCGCCAGCAGCTTGTCAGGGGAGAGCGGGAACATTCAGTACTTC.

The V gene is TRBV25-1, the J gene TRBJ2-5; no clear D. The J call may be mistaken, given a closer DNA end match to TRBJ2-7. Per germline, CDR1 MGHDK and CDR2 SYGVNS. The CDR3 spans 11 residues. The CDR3 bases are TGTGCCAGCAGTGATTACTACGAGCAGTACTTC. As protein: CASSDYYEQYF.

About this clone itself: The junction departs from the called germline gene at one end, perhaps through a read error. The chain recombines TRBV18 with TRBJ2-7, with TRBD1 as a possible D gene (6 bases). This CDR3 region has 15 residues. Germline V gene lookup returns CDR1 KGHSH and CDR2 LQKENI. CDR3 DNA sequence: TGTGCCAGCTCGCCACCCAGGACAGACTCCTACGAGCAGTACTTC. Translation: CASSPPRTDSYEQYF.

The chain couples TRBV11-2 to TRBJ2-7; 7 bases fit TRBD2. CDR1 is SGHAT and CDR2 is FQNNGV in the germline V gene. V was pared by 2 bases and J by 6 bases, with 16 bases of the junction left unmatched. The CDR3 totals 17 residues. CDR3 residues: CASSLPGGRAVNSEQYF. The CDR3 DNA reads as TGTGCCAGCAGCTTACCGGGTGGGAGGGCCGTAAATTCCGAGCAGTACTTC.

The rearrangement links TRBV2 to TRBJ1-2, with 7 bases lining up with TRBD1. The CDR3 covers 13 residues. CDR1 SNHLY and CDR2 FYNNEI come from the germline V gene. The CDR3 spells CASPDRVFYGYTF. CDR3 nucleotide sequence: TGTGCGAGCCCTGACAGGGTCTTTTATGGCTACACCTTC.

This CDR3 is CASSEMGLGANEKLFF. Here the CDR3 DNA reads TGTGCCAGCAGTGAAATGGGGTTGGGGGCTAATGAAAAACTGTTTTTT. J is TRBJ1-4 and V is TRBV6-1, with D perhaps TRBD1 (5 bases). V lost 2 bases and J 3 bases, leaving 13 bases between the germline ends. The germline V gene has CDR1 MNHNS and CDR2 SASEGT. This CDR3 has 16 residues.

The CDR3 DNA reads TGTGCCAGTAGTCACCCACCGGAGAACACTGAAGCTTTCTTT. As protein: CASSHPPENTEAFF. The V gene is TRBV19, the J gene TRBJ1-1; no firm D call. This CDR3 has 14 residues. The V end lost 5 bases, the J end lost 1 base, and 11 bases lay between the germline ends. Germline V gene data show CDR1 as LNHDA and CDR2 as SQIVND (reference sequence).